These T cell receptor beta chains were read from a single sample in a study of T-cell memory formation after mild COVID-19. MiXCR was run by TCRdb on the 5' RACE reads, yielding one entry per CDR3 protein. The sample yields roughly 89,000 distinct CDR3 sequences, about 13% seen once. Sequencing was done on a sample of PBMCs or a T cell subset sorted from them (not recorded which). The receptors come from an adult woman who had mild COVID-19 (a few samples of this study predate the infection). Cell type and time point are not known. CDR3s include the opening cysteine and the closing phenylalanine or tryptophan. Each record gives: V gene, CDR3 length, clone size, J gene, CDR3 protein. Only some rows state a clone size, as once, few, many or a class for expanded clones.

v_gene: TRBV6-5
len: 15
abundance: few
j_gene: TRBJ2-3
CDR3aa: CASTLTRSGTDTQYF

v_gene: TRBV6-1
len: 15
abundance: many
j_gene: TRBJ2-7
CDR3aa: CASSQLSGSSYEQYF

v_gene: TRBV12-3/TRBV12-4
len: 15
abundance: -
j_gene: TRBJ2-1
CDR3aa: CASSLRAGGRREQFF

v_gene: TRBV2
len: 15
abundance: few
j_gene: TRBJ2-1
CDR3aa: CASSEAPGRGNEQFF

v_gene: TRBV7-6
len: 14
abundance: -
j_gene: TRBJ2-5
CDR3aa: CASSRSDLQETQYF

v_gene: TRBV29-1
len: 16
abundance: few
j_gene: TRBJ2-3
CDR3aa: CSVEGWSGGYTDTQYF

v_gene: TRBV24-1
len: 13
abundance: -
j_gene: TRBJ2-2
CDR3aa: CATSDTNTGELFF

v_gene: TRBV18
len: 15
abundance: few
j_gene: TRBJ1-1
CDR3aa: CASSNPGQKFTEAFF

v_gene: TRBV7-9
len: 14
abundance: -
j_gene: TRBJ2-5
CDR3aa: CASSPFGDEETQYF

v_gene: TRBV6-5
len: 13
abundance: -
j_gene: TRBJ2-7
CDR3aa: CASRMDGNYEQYF

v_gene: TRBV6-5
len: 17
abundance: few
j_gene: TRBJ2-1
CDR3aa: CASSYSASGRIDNEQFF

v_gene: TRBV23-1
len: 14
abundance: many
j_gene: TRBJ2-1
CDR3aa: CASSPGTIYNEQFF

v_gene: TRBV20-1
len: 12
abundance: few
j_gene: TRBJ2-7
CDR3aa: CSAGGTSYEQYF

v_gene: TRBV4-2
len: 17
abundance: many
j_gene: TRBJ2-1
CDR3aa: CASSQAFTSGPYNEQFF

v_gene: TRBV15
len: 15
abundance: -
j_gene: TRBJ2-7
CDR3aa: CATSPGRGGGYELYF

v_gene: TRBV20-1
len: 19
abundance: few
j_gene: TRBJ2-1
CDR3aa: CSARGIQRDLTTNYNEQFF

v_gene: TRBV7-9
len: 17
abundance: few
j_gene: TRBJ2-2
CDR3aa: CASSLGDRVTNTGELFF

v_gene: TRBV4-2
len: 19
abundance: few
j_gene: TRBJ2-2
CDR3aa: CASSPLVASGGTNTGELFF

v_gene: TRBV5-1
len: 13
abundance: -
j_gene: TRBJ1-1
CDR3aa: CASSLVRETEAFF

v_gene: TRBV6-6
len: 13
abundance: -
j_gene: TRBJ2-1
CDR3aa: CASSYSTTYEQFF

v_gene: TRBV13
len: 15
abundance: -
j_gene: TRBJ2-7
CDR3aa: CARSPRLASSYEQYF

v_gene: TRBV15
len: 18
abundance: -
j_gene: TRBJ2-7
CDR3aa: CATSRDKLVVRAFYEQYF

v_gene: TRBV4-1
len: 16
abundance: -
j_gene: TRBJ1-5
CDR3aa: CASSHGQGLGNQPQHF

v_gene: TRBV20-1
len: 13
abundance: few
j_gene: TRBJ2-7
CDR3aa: CSAGSLSSYEQYF

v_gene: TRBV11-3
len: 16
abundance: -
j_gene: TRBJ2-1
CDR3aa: CASSPRTSGLVNEQFF

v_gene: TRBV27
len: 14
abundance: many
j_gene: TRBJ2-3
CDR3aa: CASSFAGVADTQYF

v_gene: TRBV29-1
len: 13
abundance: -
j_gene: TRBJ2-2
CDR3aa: CSVVWRGTGELFF

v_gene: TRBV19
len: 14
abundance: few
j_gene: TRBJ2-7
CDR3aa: CASSMSGSAYEQYF

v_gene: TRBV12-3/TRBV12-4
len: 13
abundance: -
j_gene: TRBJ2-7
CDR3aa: CASSFSLRYEQYF

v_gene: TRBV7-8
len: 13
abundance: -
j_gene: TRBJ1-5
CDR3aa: CASSSAGPQPQHF

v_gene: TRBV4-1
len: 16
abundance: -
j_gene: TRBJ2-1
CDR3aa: CASSQPLAGGNNEQFF

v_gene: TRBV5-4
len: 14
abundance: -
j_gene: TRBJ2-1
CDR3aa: CASSLALAVDEQLF

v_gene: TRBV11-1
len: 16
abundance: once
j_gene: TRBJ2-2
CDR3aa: CASSLARTENTGELFF

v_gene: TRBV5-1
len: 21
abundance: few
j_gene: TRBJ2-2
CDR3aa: CASSLAVLETSGDRGAGELFF

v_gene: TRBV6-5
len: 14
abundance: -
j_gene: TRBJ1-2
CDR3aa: CASSPTTGGYGYTF

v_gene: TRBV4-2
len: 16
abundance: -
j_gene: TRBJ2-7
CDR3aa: CASSQDRRGRYYEQYF

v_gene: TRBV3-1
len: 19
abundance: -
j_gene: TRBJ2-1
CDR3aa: CASSASSGRAQSSYNEQFF

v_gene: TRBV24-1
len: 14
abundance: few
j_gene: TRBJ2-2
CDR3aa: CATTQGGNTGELFF

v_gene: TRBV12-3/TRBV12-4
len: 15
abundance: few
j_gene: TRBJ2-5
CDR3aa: CASSFWGETQETQYF